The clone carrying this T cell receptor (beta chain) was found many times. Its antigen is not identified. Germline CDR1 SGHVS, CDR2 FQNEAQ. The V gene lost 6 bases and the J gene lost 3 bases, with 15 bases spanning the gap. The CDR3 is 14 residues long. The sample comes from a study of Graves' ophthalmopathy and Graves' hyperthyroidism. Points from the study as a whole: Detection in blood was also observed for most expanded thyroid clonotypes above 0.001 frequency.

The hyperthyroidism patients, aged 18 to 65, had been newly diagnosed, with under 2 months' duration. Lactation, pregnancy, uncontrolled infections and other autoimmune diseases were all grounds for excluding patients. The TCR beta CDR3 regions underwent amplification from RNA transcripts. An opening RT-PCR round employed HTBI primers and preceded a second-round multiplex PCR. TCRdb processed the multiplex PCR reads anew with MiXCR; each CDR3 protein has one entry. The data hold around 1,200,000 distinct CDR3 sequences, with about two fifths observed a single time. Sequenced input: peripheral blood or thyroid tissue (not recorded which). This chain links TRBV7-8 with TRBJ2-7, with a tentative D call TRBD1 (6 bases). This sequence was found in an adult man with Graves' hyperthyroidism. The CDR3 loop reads CASRPRGQNYEQYF. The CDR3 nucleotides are TGTGCCAGCAGACCACGAGGACAGAACTACGAGCAGTACTTC.